Shown below are 30 T cell receptor beta chains from a single sample sequenced in a study of blood T cell repertoires in COVID-19. Here immunoSEQ multiplex PCR was the method, and the copy in TCRdb shows in-frame clones only, minus some. The sample includes roughly 120,000 clones, 86% of them seen just once. The source material was peripheral blood. Receptors originate from a human donor in a cohort sampled during active COVID-19.

V and J are TRBV5-6 and TRBJ1-5, with unresolved D. Germline V CDR1 and CDR2: SGHDT, YYEEEE. CDR3 length equals 12 residues. V lost 2 bases and J 7 bases, leaving 7 bases between the germline ends. The CDR3 sequence is CASSFAGQPQHF. Here the CDR3 DNA reads TGTGCCAGCAGCTTTGCGGGGCAGCCCCAGCATTTT. Based on the CDR3 plus reference TRBV5-6 and TRBJ1-5, the full variable domain is DAGVTQSPTHLIKTRGQQVTLRCSPKSGHDTVSWYQQALGQGPQFIFQYYEEEERQRGNFPDRFSGHQFPNYSSELNVNALLLGDSALYLCASSFAGQPQHFGDGTRLSIL.

The rearrangement uses TRBV6-6 and TRBJ1-5; maybe TRBD1 (6 bases). Germline CDR1 and CDR2: MNHNY and SVGAGI (reference sequence). This CDR3 contains 15 residues. V shed 3 bases and J shed 7 bases, with 16 bases lying between them. The DNA of the CDR3 is TGTGCCAGCAGTTATGGCCGGGGGGCAAGGCAGCCCCAGCATTTT. Its translation: CASSYGRGARQPQHF.

The chain joins TRBV19 to TRBJ2-7, with D unresolved. The CDR3 has 14 residues. CDR1 LNHDA and CDR2 SQIVND come from the germline V gene (reference sequence). Trimming took off 6 bases at V and 3 bases at J, with 15 bases between the two ends. The CDR3 is CASSYSLQDYEQYF. CDR3 coding DNA: TGTGCCAGTAGCTATTCTCTGCAGGACTACGAGCAGTACTTC.

This clone occurred a few times. The chain employs TRBV5-1 and TRBJ2-2; 7 positions match TRBD2. V shed 0 bases and J 6 bases; nucleotides not matched to a gene: 8. The CDR3 length is 16 residues. Germline V CDR1 and CDR2: SGHRS, YFSETQ. The CDR3 sequence is CASSLGPSGAPGELFF. CDR3 DNA: TGCGCCAGCAGCTTGGGGCCTAGCGGAGCCCCCGGGGAGCTGTTTTTT.

This chain connects TRBV6-1 to TRBJ2-3; TRBD2 agrees at 7 bases. Germline CDR1 reads MNHNS; CDR2 reads SASEGT. With 1 base clipped from V and 0 bases from J, the junction kept 7 bases outside the gene matches. There are 17 residues in the CDR3. The CDR3 DNA follows: TGTGCCAGCAGTGAAGTGCTAGCGGAAATTAGCACAGATACGCAGTATTTT. Translating it yields CASSEVLAEISTDTQYF.

DNA of the CDR3: TGTGCCAGCAGCGTAAAGGCGGGAGGGCCCGGGACCAAAAACATTCAGTACTTC. Translating gives CASSVKAGGPGTKNIQYF. This sequence joins TRBV9 and TRBJ2-4, with TRBD2 matching 9 bases. Per germline, CDR1 SGDLS and CDR2 YYNGEE. J gave up 2 bases and V 1 base, and 10 bases lay outside the gene matches. The CDR3 length is 18 residues.

This clone appeared once. The gene calls are TRBV6-5 and TRBJ2-7; no clear D gene. The CDR3 sequence is 14 residues long. The V end was cut by 7 bases, the J end by 0 bases, with 13 bases between. Per the germline V gene, CDR1 is MNHEY and CDR2 is SVGAGI. The DNA of the CDR3 is TGTGCCAGCACCCCTGACTTCCGCTCCTACGAGCAGTACTTC. Translating gives CASTPDFRSYEQYF.

The chain employs TRBV2 and TRBJ2-5; 7 positions match TRBD2. The germline gives CDR1 SNHLY, CDR2 FYNNEI. This CDR3 region has 15 residues. J lost 9 bases, V lost 6 bases, and 16 bases had no gene match. Here the CDR3 reads CASRPPGLQDGAQYF. The CDR3 coding sequence is TGTGCCAGCAGGCCTCCGGGACTACAGGACGGGGCCCAGTACTTC.

The chain joins TRBV6-5 to TRBJ2-7; TRBD2 aligns across 7 bases. Germline CDR1 and CDR2: MNHEY and SVGAGI. The CDR3 extends over 12 amino acids. V dropped 6 bases and J dropped 8; count of bases not matched to a gene: 7. The CDR3 DNA reads TGTGCCAGCAGGCCCGGGGGGATGAAGCAGTACTTC. It codes for CASRPGGMKQYF.

Worth noting for this clone: Germline and junction disagree at one end, which may indicate a read error. V is TRBV6-5 and J is TRBJ2-3; 11 nucleotides line up with TRBD2. CDR1 is MNHEY, CDR2 SVGAGI, per germline. The CDR3 is made up of 12 amino acids. The DNA of the CDR3 is TGTGCCAGCAGCCGACTAGCGGGATACCACCTTTTT. Protein: CASSRLAGYHLF.

This clone was counted a single time. The chain links TRBV30 to TRBJ2-7; D possibly corresponds to TRBD1 (7 bases). CDR1 and CDR2 from the germline V gene are GTSNPN and SVGIG (reference sequence). V gave up 4 bases and J gave up 3 bases, with 16 bases separating them. This CDR3 is 14 amino acids long. CDR3 DNA: TGTGCCTGGAATCGCGGGACAGTGGTCTACGAGCAGTACTTC. Translated, it gives CAWNRGTVVYEQYF.

This clone was recorded once. The chain couples TRBV7-6 to TRBJ1-1; D ambiguous. Trimming removed 2 bases at V and 1 base at J, with 8 bases between. The CDR3 has 14 amino acids. Germline CDR1 and CDR2: SGHVS and FNYEAQ. The CDR3 DNA reads as TGTGCCAGCAGCTTATCTAGCGGGAACACTGAAGCTTTCTTT. It codes for CASSLSSGNTEAFF.

The rearrangement links TRBV18 to TRBJ1-1, with a tentative D call TRBD1 (6 bases). With 3 bases removed from V and 1 base from J, the gap between germline ends came to 12 bases. Per germline, CDR1 KGHSH and CDR2 LQKENI. The CDR3 runs to 15 residues. The CDR3 reads CASSPNSGQNTEAFF. The CDR3, as DNA: TGTGCCAGCTCACCCAACTCGGGACAGAACACTGAAGCTTTCTTT. The full variable domain, its missing parts supplied by reference TRBV18 and TRBJ1-1, is NAGVMQNPRHLVRRRGQEARLRCSPMKGHSHVYWYRQLPEEGLKFMVYLQKENIIDESGMPKERFSAEFPKEGPSILRIQQVVRGDSAAYFCASSPNSGQNTEAFFGQGTRLTVV.

The J gene is TRBJ2-3, the V gene TRBV18; the match to TRBD2 covers 8 bases. Trimming at V came to 6 bases and at J to 3 bases, leaving 8 bases not matched to a gene. Germline values: CDR1 KGHSH, CDR2 LQKENI. The CDR3 runs to 15 residues. DNA for the CDR3: TGTGCCAGCTCCCCTGGACTAGCCGTTACAGATACGCAGTATTTT. Protein sequence: CASSPGLAVTDTQYF.

J is TRBJ2-1 and V is TRBV6-1; TRBD2 aligns across 9 bases. V was clipped by 3 bases and J by 3 bases; unmatched bases: 6. The germline V gene encodes CDR1 MNHNS and CDR2 SASEGT. The CDR3 is made up of 16 amino acids. The CDR3 DNA is TGTGCCAGCAGTGATCCGGGTAGCGGGAGCTACAATGAGCAGTTCTTC. As protein: CASSDPGSGSYNEQFF.

CDR3 sequence (DNA): TGTGCCAGCAGTTTCCGCGGACAGGGCGCAGAGGAAGCTTTCTTT. Amino acids: CASSFRGQGAEEAFF. The genes are TRBV6-6 and TRBJ1-1, with 8 bases fitting TRBD1. This CDR3 has 15 amino acids. V lost 4 bases to trimming and J lost 8 bases; unmatched junction nucleotides: 12. Looked up from germline, CDR1 is MNHNY and CDR2 is SVGAGI (reference sequence).

J is TRBJ1-6 and V is TRBV10-3; no definite D call. The CDR3 totals 15 residues. Germline V lookup: CDR1 ENHRY, CDR2 SYGVKD. V was shortened by 3 bases and J by 0 bases, with 6 bases between the two germline ends. Written as DNA, the CDR3 is TGTGCCATCAGTGATTCGAGCTCCTATAATTCACCCCTCCACTTT. Residues: CAISDSSSYNSPLHF.

This clone was picked up a small number of times. This chain connects TRBV2 to TRBJ2-7, with 13 bases fitting TRBD2. Germline trimming cut 6 bases from V and 4 bases from J; bases unmatched to any gene: 6. The germline V gene encodes CDR1 SNHLY and CDR2 FYNNEI. The CDR3 is 15 amino acids. Written as DNA, the CDR3 is TGTGCCAGCAGGCGGACTAGCGGGGGCTCGTACGAGCAGTACTTC. Protein: CASRRTSGGSYEQYF. The variable domain in full, completed from reference TRBV2 and TRBJ2-7, reads EPEVTQTPSHQVTQMGQEVILRCVPISNHLYFYWYRQILGQKVEFLVSFYNNEISEKSEIFDDQFSVERPDGSNFTLKIRSTKLEDSAMYFCASRRTSGGSYEQYFGPGTRLTVT.

CDR3 loop: CASSLRQGNQPQHF. Here the CDR3 DNA reads TGTGCCAGCAGTCTACGACAAGGCAATCAGCCCCAGCATTTT. The chain joins TRBV6-5 to TRBJ1-5; D is undetermined. Germline-derived CDR1 and CDR2 are MNHEY and SVGAGI. The CDR3 is 14 residues long. V was cut by 5 bases and J by 2 bases, with 10 bases left in between.

The CDR3, as DNA: TGTGCCAGTACCCCACCTGTGGGAGGACGTTCCCCAACTGAAGCTTTCTTT. Translation gives CASTPPVGGRSPTEAFF. This chain uses TRBV19 with TRBJ1-1; no reliable D call. The germline V and J ends were trimmed by 7 bases and 5 bases, with 26 bases remaining between them. In germline, CDR1 is LNHDA, CDR2 SQIVND (reference sequence). CDR3 length equals 17 residues.

The V and J genes are TRBV14 and TRBJ2-1, with 10 bases matching TRBD2. CDR3 length: 15 amino acids. After removal of 4 bases from V and 9 bases from J, the junction contained 9 bases not matched to a gene. The germline V gene has CDR1 SGHDN and CDR2 FVKESK. CDR3 sequence reads: CASSLTSGRLLEQFF. The CDR3 DNA follows: TGTGCCAGCAGCCTGACTAGCGGGCGCTTACTTGAGCAGTTCTTC.

Of note for this clone: The junction differs from germline at one of its ends, possibly a read error. The chain carries TRBV4-1 and TRBJ1-1; TRBD1 matches at 9 bases. The CDR3 spans 15 residues. Germline V gene sequence: CDR1 MGHRA, CDR2 YSYEKL. The chain's CDR3 is CASSKEGQGGTEAFF. CDR3 bases: TGCGCCAGCAGCAAAGAGGGACAGGGTGGCACTGAAGCTTTCTTT.

This sequence joins TRBV20-1 and TRBJ1-1; D not certain. Deletions cut 3 bases from V and 8 bases from J, with 10 bases between. The CDR3 contains 11 residues. Germline V CDR1 and CDR2: DFQATT, SNEGSKA (reference sequence). Written as DNA, the CDR3 is TGCAGTGCTAGTCTCGGCAGGGAAGCTTTCTTT. Translating it yields CSASLGREAFF.

This chain links TRBV29-1 with TRBJ2-7; no clear D. The germline gives CDR1 SQVTM, CDR2 ANQGSEA. The CDR3 is 13 amino acids. Trimming left V 6 bases short and J 4 bases short, with 16 bases between. DNA for the CDR3: TGCAGCGTCTTAATGCCACTTGCTTACGAGCAGTACTTC. Its translation is CSVLMPLAYEQYF.

V is TRBV30 and J is TRBJ1-2; 9 bases line up with TRBD1. This CDR3 contains 14 residues. Unmatched junction bases numbered 11, after V lost 5 bases and J lost 7 bases. Germline V gives CDR1 GTSNPN, CDR2 SVGIG (reference sequence). The CDR3 DNA reads TGTGCCTGGGGAAAGGGACAGGGACTCAGTGGCTACACCTTC. Translation gives CAWGKGQGLSGYTF.

As regards this clone: Within the sample, other DNA sequences also encode this same CDR3. The chain joins TRBV7-6 to TRBJ2-7, with TRBD2 identical over 7 bases. CDR1 and CDR2 (germline): SGHVS, FNYEAQ. J lost 0 bases, V lost 5 bases, and 10 bases had no gene match. CDR3 length: 16 amino acids. In DNA form, the CDR3 reads TGTGCCAGCAGCCCCCAAACGGGACTAAGCTCCTACGAGCAGTACTTC. The encoded protein is CASSPQTGLSSYEQYF.

The rearrangement joins TRBV19 to TRBJ2-1; possible D gene TRBD1, 5 bases. V lost 3 bases and J lost 4, with 13 bases in between. The CDR3 consists of 15 residues. Germline values: CDR1 LNHDA, CDR2 SQIVND (reference sequence). The CDR3 sequence: CASSIGEGAYNEQFF. The CDR3 bases are TGTGCCAGTAGTATTGGGGAAGGGGCTTACAATGAGCAGTTCTTC.

The genes are TRBV6-5 and TRBJ1-5, with 7 bases that match TRBD1. The CDR3 is made up of 14 amino acids. Germline trimming cut 7 bases from V and 4 bases from J; bases unmatched to any gene: 7. Germline values: CDR1 MNHEY, CDR2 SVGAGI. CDR3 sequence reads: CASNGQVKNQPQHF. The CDR3 coding sequence is TGTGCCAGCAATGGACAGGTTAAGAATCAGCCCCAGCATTTT.

The rearrangement uses TRBV6-1 and TRBJ2-1, with TRBD2 as a possible D gene (5 bases). Germline loops: CDR1 MNHNS, CDR2 SASEGT. The V gene lost 1 base and the J gene lost 9 bases, with 10 bases spanning the gap. CDR3 length equals 13 residues. DNA for the CDR3: TGTGCCAGCAGTGAAGTTCTACGGGGTGAGCAGTTCTTC. Translation gives CASSEVLRGEQFF.

The chain links TRBV28 to TRBJ2-3; 11 bases are a match to TRBD2. Germline V gene data show CDR1 as MDHEN and CDR2 as SYDVKM. This CDR3 has 19 amino acids. Losses at the gene ends were 6 bases for V and 0 bases for J; bases not matched to a gene: 14. The CDR3 spells CASSFPRLAGRSSTDTQYF. The CDR3 DNA sequence: TGTGCCAGCAGCTTTCCGAGACTAGCGGGGAGGTCTAGCACAGATACGCAGTATTTT.